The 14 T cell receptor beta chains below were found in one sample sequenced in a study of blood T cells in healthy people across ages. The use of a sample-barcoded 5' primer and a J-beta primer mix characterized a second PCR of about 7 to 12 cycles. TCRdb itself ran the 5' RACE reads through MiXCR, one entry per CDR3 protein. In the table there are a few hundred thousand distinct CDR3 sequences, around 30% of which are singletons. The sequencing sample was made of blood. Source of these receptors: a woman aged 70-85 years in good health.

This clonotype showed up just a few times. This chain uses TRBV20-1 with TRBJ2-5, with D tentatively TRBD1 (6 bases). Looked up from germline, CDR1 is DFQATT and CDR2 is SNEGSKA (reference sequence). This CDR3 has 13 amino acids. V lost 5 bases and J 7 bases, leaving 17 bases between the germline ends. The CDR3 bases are TGCAGTGCTTTCCCGACAGGAATGGTGACCCAGTACTTC. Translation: CSAFPTGMVTQYF.

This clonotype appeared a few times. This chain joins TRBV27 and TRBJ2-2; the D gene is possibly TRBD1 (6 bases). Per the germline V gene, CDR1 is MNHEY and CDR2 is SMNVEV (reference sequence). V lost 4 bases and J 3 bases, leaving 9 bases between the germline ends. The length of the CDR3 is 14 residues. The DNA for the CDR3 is TGTGCCAGCAGTTCCGGACAGTACACCGGGGAGCTGTTTTTT. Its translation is CASSSGQYTGELFF.

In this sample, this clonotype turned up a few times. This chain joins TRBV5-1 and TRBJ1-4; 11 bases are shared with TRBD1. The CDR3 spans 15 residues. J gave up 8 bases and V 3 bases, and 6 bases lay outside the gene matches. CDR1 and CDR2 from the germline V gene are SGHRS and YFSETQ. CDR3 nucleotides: TGCGCCAGCAGCTCCGGACAGGGGGCGAAAGAAAAACTGTTTTTT. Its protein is CASSSGQGAKEKLFF.

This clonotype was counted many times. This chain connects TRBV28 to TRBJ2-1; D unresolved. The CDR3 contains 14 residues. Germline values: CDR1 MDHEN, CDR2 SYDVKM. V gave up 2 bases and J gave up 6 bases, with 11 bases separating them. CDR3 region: CASSLLTGINEQFF. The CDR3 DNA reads TGTGCCAGCAGTTTACTTACTGGGATCAATGAGCAGTTCTTC. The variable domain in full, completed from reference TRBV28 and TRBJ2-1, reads DVKVTQSSRYLVKRTGEKVFLECVQDMDHENMFWYRQDPGLGLRLIYFSYDVKMKEKGDIPEGYSVSREKKERFSLILESASTNQTSMYLCASSLLTGINEQFFGPGTRLTVL.

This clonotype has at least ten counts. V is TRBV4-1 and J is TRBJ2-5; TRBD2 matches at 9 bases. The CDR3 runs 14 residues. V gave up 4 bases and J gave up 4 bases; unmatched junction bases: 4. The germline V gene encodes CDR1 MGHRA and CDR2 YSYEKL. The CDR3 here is CASSLSTSGETQYF. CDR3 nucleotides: TGCGCCAGCAGCCTCTCGACTAGCGGAGAGACCCAGTACTTC.

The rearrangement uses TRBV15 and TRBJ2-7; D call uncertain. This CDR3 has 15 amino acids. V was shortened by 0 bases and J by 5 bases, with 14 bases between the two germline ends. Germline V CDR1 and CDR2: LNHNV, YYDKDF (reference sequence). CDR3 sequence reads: CATSREEREAHEQYF. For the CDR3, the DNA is TGTGCCACCAGCAGAGAAGAGAGAGAGGCCCACGAGCAGTACTTC.

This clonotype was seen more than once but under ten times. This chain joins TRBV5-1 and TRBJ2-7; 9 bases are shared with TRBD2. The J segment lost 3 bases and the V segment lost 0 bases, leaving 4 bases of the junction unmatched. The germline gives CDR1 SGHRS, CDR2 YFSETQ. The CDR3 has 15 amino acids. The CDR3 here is CASSLVGGRVYEQYF. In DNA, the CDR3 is TGCGCCAGCAGCTTGGTTGGCGGGAGGGTCTACGAGCAGTACTTC.

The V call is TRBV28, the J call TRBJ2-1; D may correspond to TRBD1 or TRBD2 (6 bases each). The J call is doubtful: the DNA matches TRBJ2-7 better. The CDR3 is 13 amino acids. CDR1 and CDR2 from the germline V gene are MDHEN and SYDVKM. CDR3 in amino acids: CASRGAGTYEQYF. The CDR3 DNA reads TGTGCCAGCAGGGGGGCGGGGACCTACGAGCAGTACTTC.

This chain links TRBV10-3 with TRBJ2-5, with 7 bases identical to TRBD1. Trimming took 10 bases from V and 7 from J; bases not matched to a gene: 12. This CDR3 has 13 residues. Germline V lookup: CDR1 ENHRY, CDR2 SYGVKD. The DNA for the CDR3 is TGTGCCACCAGGACAGGAAATGAAGGGACCCAGTACTTC. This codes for CATRTGNEGTQYF.

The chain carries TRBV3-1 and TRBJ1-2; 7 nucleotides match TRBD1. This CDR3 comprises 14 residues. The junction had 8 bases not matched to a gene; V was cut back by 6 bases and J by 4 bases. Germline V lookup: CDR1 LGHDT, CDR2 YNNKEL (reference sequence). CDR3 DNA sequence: TGTGCCAGCAGTCGACAGGGCGCCTTCTATGGCTACACCTTC. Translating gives CASSRQGAFYGYTF. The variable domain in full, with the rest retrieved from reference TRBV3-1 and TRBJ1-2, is DTAVSQTPKYLVTQMGNDKSIKCEQNLGHDTMYWYKQDSKKFLKIMFSYNNKELIINETVPNRFSPKSPDKAHLNLHINSLELGDSAVYFCASSRQGAFYGYTFGSGTRLTVV.

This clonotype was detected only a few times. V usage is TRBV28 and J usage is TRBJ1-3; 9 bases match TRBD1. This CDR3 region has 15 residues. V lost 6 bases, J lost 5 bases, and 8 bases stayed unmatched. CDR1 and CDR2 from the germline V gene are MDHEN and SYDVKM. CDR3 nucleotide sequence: TGTGCCAGCAGACTTCCCGGGACAGGGAGAAACACCATATATTTT. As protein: CASRLPGTGRNTIYF.

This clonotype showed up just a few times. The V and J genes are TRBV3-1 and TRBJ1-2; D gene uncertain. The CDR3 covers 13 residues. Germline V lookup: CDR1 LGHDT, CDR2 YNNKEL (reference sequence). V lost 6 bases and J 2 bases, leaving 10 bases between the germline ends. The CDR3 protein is CASSDDKNYGYTF. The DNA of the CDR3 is TGTGCCAGCAGTGACGACAAGAACTATGGCTACACCTTC.

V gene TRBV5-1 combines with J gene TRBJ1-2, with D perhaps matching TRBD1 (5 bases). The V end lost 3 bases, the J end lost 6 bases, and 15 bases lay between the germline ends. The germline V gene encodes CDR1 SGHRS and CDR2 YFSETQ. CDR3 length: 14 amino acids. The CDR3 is CASSSPWGVHGYTF. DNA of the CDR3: TGCGCCAGCAGCTCCCCTTGGGGCGTTCATGGCTACACCTTC.

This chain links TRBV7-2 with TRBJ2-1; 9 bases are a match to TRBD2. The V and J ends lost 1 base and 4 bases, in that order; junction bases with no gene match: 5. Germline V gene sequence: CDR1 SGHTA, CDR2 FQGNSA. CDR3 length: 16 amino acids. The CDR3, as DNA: TGTGCCAGCAGCTTAGGGGCGGGAGGGCATTACAATGAGCAGTTCTTC. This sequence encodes CASSLGAGGHYNEQFF.